Listed here is a single TCR beta chain. Germline V gives CDR1 SGHDN, CDR2 FVKESK. This CDR3 is built from 14 residues. V lost 4 bases and J lost 3, with 10 bases in between. This entry comes from a study of blood T cell repertoires in COVID-19. For the study at large: The samples span acute and convalescent COVID-19 from the United States, Italy and Spain.

Data came from immunoSEQ multiplex PCR; TCRdb stores just in-frame clones and leaves some out. The table has approximately 100,000 clones, roughly nine tenths seen once. The clonotype comes from an elderly woman with active COVID-19. Input material: peripheral blood. V gene TRBV14 combines with J gene TRBJ1-3; possible D gene TRBD1, 5 bases. CDR3 region: CASSPSRVGNTIYF. CDR3 DNA sequence: TGTGCCAGCAGCCCGTCCAGGGTTGGAAACACCATATATTTT.